This T cell receptor beta chain was sequenced in a study of T cell clusters in autoimmune cytopenias. Germline lookup yields CDR1 GTSNPN and CDR2 SVGIG (reference sequence). The CDR3 extends over 14 amino acids. TRB rearrangements were amplified by touch-down multiplex PCR with mixed TRB-A/B primers. Reprocessing the multiplex PCR reads, TCRdb reports a single entry for every CDR3 protein and omits DNA. This table holds 7,000 to 8,500 distinct CDR3 sequences. TRB was amplified from around 0.25 ug of peripheral blood genomic DNA per sample. The sequenced material came from peripheral blood. This chain joins TRBV30 and TRBJ1-1; TCRdb reports TRBD1, a call that lacks DNA to check it against. The clonotype originates from a human donor with an autoimmune cytopenia or autoimmune hepatitis (not recorded which). This CDR3 is CAWSVGTANTEAFF.